This T cell receptor beta chain was captured by sequencing in a study of blood T cell repertoires in COVID-19. Looking at the study overall: PBMCs, B-cell-depleted T cells, or T cells provided the cDNA or gDNA that made up the material.

Using immunoSEQ multiplex PCR, the repertoire was profiled, and TCRdb retains in-frame clones only, with some absent. Of about 240,000 clones in the sample, roughly 80% were seen once. The TCR sequence derives from a woman under 30 with acute or convalescent COVID-19. The sequencing input was peripheral blood.

This CDR3 reads CASRRQTRGYTF. As DNA, the CDR3 is TGTGCCAGTCGAAGACAGACCCGTGGCTACACCTTC. This chain joins TRBV21-1 and TRBJ1-2; the table's D call, TRBD1, has no DNA check behind it. TRBV21-1 is a known pseudogene. The CDR3 covers 12 residues.